A selection of T cell receptor beta chains follows, all from one sample in a study of OX40 agonist ivuxolimab in advanced cancers. TCRdb keeps only in-frame clones here, not all; method: immunoSEQ multiplex PCR. Of around 35,000 clones listed, more than 60% are singletons. Here the sequenced sample was CD4+ or CD8+ T cells sorted from blood, taken in a trial of the OX40 agonist ivuxolimab. These receptor sequences come from an adult with an advanced solid tumor such as melanoma, head and neck, liver or kidney cancer. Both conserved end residues are part of each CDR3. The order of the fields is CDR3 length, J gene, V gene, CDR3 protein.

cdr3_length: 15; j_call: TRBJ1-5; v_call: TRBV6-1; cdr3_aa: CASQRSRGGNQPQHF
cdr3_length: 15; j_call: TRBJ1-1; v_call: TRBV10-1; cdr3_aa: CASREKTGGNTEAFF
cdr3_length: 16; j_call: TRBJ2-4; v_call: TRBV15; cdr3_aa: CATSRAPGLAKNIQYF
cdr3_length: 18; j_call: TRBJ1-1; v_call: TRBV28; cdr3_aa: CASSFPLNPLMKNTEAFF
cdr3_length: 15; j_call: TRBJ1-2; v_call: TRBV27; cdr3_aa: CATQSLGAGGYGYTF
cdr3_length: 15; j_call: TRBJ2-5; v_call: TRBV9; cdr3_aa: CASSGTGTGKETQYF
cdr3_length: 16; j_call: TRBJ2-5; v_call: TRBV15; cdr3_aa: CATSTLLELHQETQYF
cdr3_length: 16; j_call: TRBJ1-2; v_call: TRBV18; cdr3_aa: CASSPTTDTINYGYTF
cdr3_length: 13; j_call: TRBJ2-7; v_call: TRBV5-1; cdr3_aa: CASSLAEFYEQYF
cdr3_length: 16; j_call: TRBJ2-3; v_call: TRBV27; cdr3_aa: CASSSALAGATDTQYF
cdr3_length: 14; j_call: TRBJ2-1; v_call: TRBV7-3; cdr3_aa: CASSFTGGPVEQFF
cdr3_length: 13; j_call: TRBJ2-2; v_call: TRBV6-5; cdr3_aa: CASSYSPAGELFF
cdr3_length: 15; j_call: TRBJ2-1; v_call: TRBV4-1; cdr3_aa: CASSLGVAGGSRGFF
cdr3_length: 17; j_call: TRBJ1-4; v_call: TRBV5-1; cdr3_aa: CASSDPGQGAGNEKLFF
cdr3_length: 12; j_call: TRBJ1-4; v_call: TRBV7-9; cdr3_aa: CASSLIIGELFF
cdr3_length: 13; j_call: TRBJ1-1; v_call: TRBV18; cdr3_aa: CASSPGQNTEAFF
cdr3_length: 13; j_call: TRBJ1-6; v_call: TRBV7-6; cdr3_aa: CASGLGGAFTLHF
cdr3_length: 16; j_call: TRBJ1-5; v_call: TRBV7-8; cdr3_aa: CASSSPQQGLNQPQHF
cdr3_length: 14; j_call: TRBJ1-1; v_call: TRBV14; cdr3_aa: CASSQNRVGTEAFF
cdr3_length: 16; j_call: TRBJ2-5; v_call: TRBV5-4; cdr3_aa: CASSLRSSGGGGTQYF
cdr3_length: 16; j_call: TRBJ1-3; v_call: TRBV4-2; cdr3_aa: CASSSGQGASGNTIYF
cdr3_length: 15; j_call: TRBJ2-1; v_call: TRBV9; cdr3_aa: CASSVVGSSYNEQFF
cdr3_length: 14; j_call: TRBJ2-2; v_call: TRBV25-1; cdr3_aa: CASSPESGTGELFF
cdr3_length: 14; j_call: TRBJ2-3; v_call: TRBV30; cdr3_aa: CAYGRGARTDTQYF
cdr3_length: 16; j_call: TRBJ2-1; v_call: TRBV9; cdr3_aa: CASSVPPGLASGEQFF
cdr3_length: 12; j_call: TRBJ1-1; v_call: TRBV18; cdr3_aa: CASSPTGTEAFF
cdr3_length: 14; j_call: TRBJ2-5; v_call: TRBV28; cdr3_aa: CASRPRGRGETQYF
cdr3_length: 16; j_call: TRBJ2-3; v_call: TRBV10-1; cdr3_aa: CASSDHRGTSLNTQYF
cdr3_length: 14; j_call: TRBJ2-7; v_call: TRBV7-2; cdr3_aa: CASSSSGATYEQYF
cdr3_length: 11; j_call: TRBJ2-7; v_call: TRBV20-1; cdr3_aa: CSAVADYEQYF
cdr3_length: 17; j_call: TRBJ2-3; v_call: TRBV7-9; cdr3_aa: CASSFPGQGAGTDTQYF
cdr3_length: 17; j_call: TRBJ2-6; v_call: TRBV10-3; cdr3_aa: CAIRLQGGSSGANVLTF
cdr3_length: 17; j_call: TRBJ1-5; v_call: TRBV28; cdr3_aa: CASSASWGQGGYQPQHF
cdr3_length: 14; j_call: TRBJ1-3; v_call: TRBV6-6; cdr3_aa: CASSYRTGGNTIYF
cdr3_length: 16; j_call: TRBJ1-4; v_call: TRBV19; cdr3_aa: CASSSGDSGNNEKLFF
cdr3_length: 15; j_call: TRBJ1-1; v_call: TRBV9; cdr3_aa: CASSVGRGLPTEAFF
cdr3_length: 16; j_call: TRBJ1-2; v_call: TRBV15; cdr3_aa: CATSRGEWGGNYGYTF
cdr3_length: 17; j_call: TRBJ2-1; v_call: TRBV10-3; cdr3_aa: CAILGTSGSSSYNEQFF
cdr3_length: 14; j_call: TRBJ1-2; v_call: TRBV5-1; cdr3_aa: CASSFGTDSRGYTF
cdr3_length: 15; j_call: TRBJ2-5; v_call: TRBV4-1; cdr3_aa: CASSQDGTSMETQYF
cdr3_length: 13; j_call: TRBJ1-2; v_call: TRBV6-6; cdr3_aa: CASSSGEDYGYTF
cdr3_length: 13; j_call: TRBJ1-3; v_call: TRBV6-6; cdr3_aa: CASSYSGENTIYF
cdr3_length: 17; j_call: TRBJ1-1; v_call: TRBV5-1; cdr3_aa: CASSSGTSLRLNTEAFF
cdr3_length: 14; j_call: TRBJ1-5; v_call: TRBV28; cdr3_aa: CASSLRVSNQPQHF
cdr3_length: 17; j_call: TRBJ2-3; v_call: TRBV27; cdr3_aa: CASSWERPKGSTDTQYF
cdr3_length: 12; j_call: TRBJ2-2; v_call: TRBV6-4; cdr3_aa: CASSEGTGELFF
cdr3_length: 16; j_call: TRBJ1-3; v_call: TRBV6-1; cdr3_aa: CASSEAGRGAGNTIYF
cdr3_length: 14; j_call: TRBJ2-7; v_call: TRBV4-2; cdr3_aa: CASSQAGTGAEQYF
cdr3_length: 15; j_call: TRBJ1-1; v_call: TRBV18; cdr3_aa: CASSPLQGAGTEAFF
cdr3_length: 14; j_call: TRBJ2-4; v_call: TRBV30; cdr3_aa: CAWSVGDRDNIQYF
cdr3_length: 15; j_call: TRBJ1-3; v_call: TRBV10-2; cdr3_aa: CASSEKRVSGNTIYF
cdr3_length: 11; j_call: TRBJ1-3; v_call: TRBV20-1; cdr3_aa: CSAQRGDTIYF
cdr3_length: 16; j_call: TRBJ2-7; v_call: TRBV7-9; cdr3_aa: CASSLAGAGQGNSQYF
cdr3_length: 19; j_call: TRBJ2-7; v_call: TRBV10-2; cdr3_aa: CASSEPSTAGDREPYEQYF
cdr3_length: 15; j_call: TRBJ2-7; v_call: TRBV30; cdr3_aa: CAWSAGGRIIYEQYF
cdr3_length: 12; j_call: TRBJ1-2; v_call: TRBV21-1; cdr3_aa: CASTDRSLGYTF
cdr3_length: 12; j_call: TRBJ2-1; v_call: TRBV7-9; cdr3_aa: CASSQEFSFPFF
cdr3_length: 16; j_call: TRBJ1-1; v_call: TRBV6-5; cdr3_aa: CASSYRSDRVNTEAFF